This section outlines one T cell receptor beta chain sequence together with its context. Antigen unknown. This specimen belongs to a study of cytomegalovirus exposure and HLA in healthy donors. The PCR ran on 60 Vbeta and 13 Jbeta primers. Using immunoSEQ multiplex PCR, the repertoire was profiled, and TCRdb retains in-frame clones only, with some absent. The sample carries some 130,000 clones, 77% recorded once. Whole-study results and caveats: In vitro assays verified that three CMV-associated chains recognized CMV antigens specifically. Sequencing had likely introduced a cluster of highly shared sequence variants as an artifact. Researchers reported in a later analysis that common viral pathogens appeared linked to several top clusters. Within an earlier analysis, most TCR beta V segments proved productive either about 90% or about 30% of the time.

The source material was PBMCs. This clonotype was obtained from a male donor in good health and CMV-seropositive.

This CDR3 reads CASSLVGDSQETQYF. As DNA, the CDR3 is TGTGCCAGCAGCTTAGTAGGGGACAGCCAAGAGACCCAGTACTTC. This rearrangement joins TRBV7-2 to TRBJ2-5; 7 positions match TRBD1. With 1 base clipped from V and 1 base from J, the junction kept 3 bases outside the gene matches. The CDR3 runs to 15 residues. Germline loops: CDR1 SGHTA, CDR2 FQGNSA.